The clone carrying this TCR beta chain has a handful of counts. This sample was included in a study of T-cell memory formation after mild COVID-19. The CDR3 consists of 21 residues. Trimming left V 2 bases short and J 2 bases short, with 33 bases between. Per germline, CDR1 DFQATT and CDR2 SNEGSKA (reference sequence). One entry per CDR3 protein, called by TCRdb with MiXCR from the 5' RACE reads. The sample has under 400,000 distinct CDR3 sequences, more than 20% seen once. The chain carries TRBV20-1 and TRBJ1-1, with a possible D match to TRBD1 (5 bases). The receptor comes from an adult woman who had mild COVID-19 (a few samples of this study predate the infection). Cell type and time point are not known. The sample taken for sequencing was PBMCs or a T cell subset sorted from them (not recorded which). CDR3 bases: TGCAGTGCTAGAAAAAGGAGAGGAGGTTCGGGGGAGGGTGAGAGAAACACTGAAGCTTTCTTT. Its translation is CSARKRRGGSGEGERNTEAFF.